A selection of T cell receptor beta chains follows, all from one sample in a study of blood T cell repertoires in COVID-19. The data were produced by immunoSEQ multiplex PCR, yet TCRdb's version contains in-frame clones alone and is incomplete. The table has a few hundred thousand clones, around four fifths seen once. The sample comprised peripheral blood. The receptors were gathered from a woman between 50 and 59 years old with acute or convalescent COVID-19. CDR3s include the opening cysteine and the closing phenylalanine or tryptophan. The D gene is left open where the match is weak. Clone size is shown for a subset of rows, as once, few, many or a class of expanded clone.

d_gene | j_gene | v_gene | abundance | CDR3aa | CDR3nt
- | TRBJ2-5 | TRBV5-1 | - | CASSATVQETQYF | TGCGCCAGCAGCGCGACAGTCCAAGAGACCCAGTACTTC
TRBD2 | TRBJ2-7 | TRBV6-2/TRBV6-3 | - | CASSLLAGGYEQYF | TGTGCCAGCAGTCTACTAGCGGGAGGGTACGAGCAGTACTTC
TRBD2 | TRBJ2-2 | TRBV3-1/TRBV3-2 | - | CASSSLAGIGTGELFF | TGTGCCAGCAGTTCCTTAGCGGGAATAGGAACCGGGGAGCTGTTTTTT
TRBD2 | TRBJ2-3 | TRBV6-5 | - | CATIIAGADTQYF | TGTGCCACCATAATAGCGGGAGCAGATACGCAGTATTTT
- | TRBJ1-6 | TRBV27 | - | CASFSVGAGGSPLHF | TGTGCCAGTTTCTCGGTAGGGGCGGGAGGTTCACCCCTCCACTTT
- | TRBJ1-5 | TRBV19 | once | CASSPGINQPQHF | TGTGCCAGTAGTCCGGGGATCAATCAGCCCCAGCATTTT
- | TRBJ2-1 | TRBV11-2 | - | CASSLATGTNNEQFF | TGTGCCAGCAGCTTAGCTACAGGGACCAACAATGAGCAGTTCTTC
- | TRBJ2-2 | TRBV5-1 | - | CASSDQGGGGELFF | TGCGCCAGCAGCGATCAGGGGGGCGGCGGGGAGCTGTTTTTT
- | TRBJ2-3 | TRBV7-9 | - | CASRRTLSTDTQYF | TGTGCCAGCAGGCGGACACTTAGCACAGATACGCAGTATTTT
TRBD1 | TRBJ2-5 | TRBV4-3 | once | CASSQGLTGGLETQYF | TGCGCCAGCAGCCAAGGACTGACAGGGGGCTTAGAGACCCAGTACTTC
TRBD1 | TRBJ1-2 | TRBV30 | - | CAWSIPRTGRDYGYTF | TGTGCCTGGAGTATCCCTCGGACAGGTCGGGACTATGGCTACACCTTC
- | TRBJ1-1 | TRBV10-1 | - | CASSGGLTEAFF | TGCGCCAGCAGTGGGGGACTAACTGAAGCTTTCTTT
- | TRBJ1-1 | TRBV29-1 | - | CSVDGVEVTEAFF | TGCAGCGTTGACGGGGTCGAGGTCACTGAAGCTTTCTTT
- | TRBJ2-3 | TRBV6-5 | - | CASSYSDSPSTDTQYF | TGTGCCAGCAGTTACTCAGACAGCCCTAGCACAGATACGCAGTATTTT
- | TRBJ1-1 | TRBV7-9 | once | CASSLDPQGYTEAFF | TGTGCCAGCAGCTTAGACCCTCAGGGGTACACTGAAGCTTTCTTT
TRBD2 | TRBJ2-1 | TRBV6-2/TRBV6-3 | - | CASSYPTSGGAFEQFF | TGTGCCAGCAGTTACCCTACTAGCGGGGGGGCCTTTGAGCAGTTCTTC
- | TRBJ1-1 | TRBV29-1 | - | CSVERDLAMNTEAFF | TGCAGCGTTGAACGGGACTTAGCTATGAACACTGAAGCTTTCTTT
TRBD1 | TRBJ1-6 | TRBV18 | once | CASSPGQGSYSPLHF | TGTGCCAGCTCTCCGGGACAGGGGAGCTATTCACCCCTCCACTTT
TRBD1 | TRBJ1-2 | TRBV6-5 | - | CASRQGTLGYTF | TGTGCCAGCCGACAGGGTACTCTCGGCTACACCTTC
TRBD1 | TRBJ1-1 | TRBV5-1 | - | CASSSEQGVSEAFF | TGCGCCAGCAGCTCTGAACAGGGGGTCTCTGAAGCTTTCTTT
- | TRBJ2-1 | TRBV19 | - | CASTRSMGATYNEQFF | TGTGCCAGTACCCGAAGTATGGGGGCTACCTACAATGAGCAGTTCTTC
TRBD2 | TRBJ2-1 | TRBV4-1 | - | CASSQELRTSGYNEQFF | TGCGCCAGCAGCCAAGAACTCCGGACTAGCGGGTACAATGAGCAGTTCTTC
- | TRBJ2-7 | TRBV19 | - | CASSIAGAGYEQYF | TGTGCCAGTAGTATAGCTGGCGCAGGTTACGAGCAGTACTTC
- | TRBJ1-3 | TRBV5-1 | few | CASSCLKTEASCSGNTIYF | TGCGCCAGCAGCTGCCTAAAAACGGAGGCTTCTTGCTCTGGAAACACCATATATTTT
TRBD2 | TRBJ2-3 | TRBV6-4 | - | CASSDSRAGGADTQYF | TGTGCCAGCAGTGACTCGAGGGCGGGAGGGGCAGATACGCAGTATTTT
- | TRBJ1-1 | TRBV21-1 | - | CASSREDEQNTEAFF | TGTGCCAGCTCCCGGGAGGATGAGCAGAACACTGAAGCTTTCTTT
- | TRBJ2-2 | TRBV30 | - | CAWSLMRATGELFF | TGTGCCTGGAGTTTAATGAGGGCTACCGGGGAGCTGTTTTTT
- | TRBJ1-5 | TRBV4-2 | - | CASSQEQGNQPQHF | TGTGCCAGCAGCCAAGAACAGGGCAATCAGCCCCAGCATTTT
- | TRBJ2-2 | TRBV3-1/TRBV3-2 | - | CATGGGVTGELFF | TGTGCCACCGGCGGAGGGGTGACCGGGGAGCTGTTTTTT
- | TRBJ2-4 | TRBV5-4 | - | CASSLGGDSLAKNIQYF | TGTGCCAGCAGCTTGGGGGGGGACAGCCTAGCCAAAAACATTCAGTACTTC
- | TRBJ2-1 | TRBV6-1 | few | CASSEGQGHEQFF | TGTGCCAGCAGTGAAGGACAAGGCCATGAGCAGTTCTTC
- | TRBJ2-3 | TRBV3-1/TRBV3-2 | - | CASSQVWGRPTDTQYF | TGTGCCAGCAGCCAGGTTTGGGGCAGGCCCACAGATACGCAGTATTTT
TRBD1 | TRBJ2-3 | TRBV27 | - | CASSSQGAPDTQYF | TGTGCCAGCAGTTCCCAGGGGGCGCCGGATACGCAGTATTTT
- | TRBJ1-3 | TRBV7-2 | - | CASSPDRLGNTIYF | TGTGCCAGCAGCCCGGACAGACTTGGAAACACCATATATTTT
TRBD1 | TRBJ1-2 | TRBV3-1/TRBV3-2 | - | CASSLTGGYGYTF | TGTGCCAGCAGCTTGACAGGGGGCTATGGCTACACCTTC
- | TRBJ1-1 | TRBV6-6 | - | CASSYRPQGKDTEAFF | TGTGCCAGCAGTTACCGTCCGCAGGGGAAGGACACTGAAGCTTTCTTT
- | TRBJ1-1 | TRBV2 | - | CASSEATGSGTEAFF | TGTGCCAGCAGTGAAGCGACGGGGTCGGGCACTGAAGCTTTCTTT
TRBD1 | TRBJ1-1 | TRBV5-1 | - | CASSQDPGQGAFF | TGCGCCAGCAGCCAAGACCCGGGACAGGGGGCTTTCTTT
- | TRBJ1-2 | TRBV9 | - | CASSVGRDGYTF | TGTGCCAGCAGCGTAGGGCGGGATGGCTACACCTTC
TRBD1 | TRBJ1-5 | TRBV3-1/TRBV3-2 | few | CASSQMTGAGQPQHF | TGTGCCAGCAGCCAGATGACAGGGGCCGGACAGCCCCAGCATTTT
TRBD2 | TRBJ2-3 | TRBV29-1 | once | CSARTSGIVGFSTDTQYF | TGCAGCGCCCGGACTAGCGGGATAGTGGGTTTTAGCACAGATACGCAGTATTTT
- | TRBJ1-2 | TRBV18 | - | CASSPLGANYGYTF | TGTGCCAGCTCACCACTGGGAGCTAACTATGGCTACACCTTC
TRBD2 | TRBJ2-5 | TRBV14 | few | CASSLYSGGGSETQYF | TGTGCCAGCAGCCTCTACAGCGGGGGGGGCTCGGAGACCCAGTACTTC
TRBD1 | TRBJ1-2 | TRBV6-5 | - | CASSISQGVYGYTF | TGTGCCAGCAGTATCTCCCAGGGGGTCTATGGCTACACCTTC
- | TRBJ1-3 | TRBV6-1 | - | CASSEVRSSGNTIYF | TGTGCCAGCAGTGAAGTTCGGAGCTCTGGAAACACCATATATTTT
TRBD2 | TRBJ2-3 | TRBV3-1/TRBV3-2 | - | CASSQGQLAGYTDTQYF | TGTGCCAGCAGCCAGGGACAACTAGCGGGGTACACAGATACGCAGTATTTT
- | TRBJ1-2 | TRBV5-1 | - | CASSLDRQDLYGYTF | TGCGCCAGCAGCCTAGACAGACAGGACCTCTATGGCTACACCTTC
TRBD2 | TRBJ2-5 | TRBV7-6 | - | CASSFFSGGETQYF | TGTGCCAGCAGCTTTTTTAGCGGGGGAGAGACCCAGTACTTC
TRBD2 | TRBJ2-1 | TRBV2 | few | CASSRLAENEQFF | TGTGCCAGCAGCCGACTAGCGGAGAATGAGCAGTTCTTC
- | TRBJ2-5 | TRBV4-1 | - | CASSQTHQETQYF | TGCGCCAGCAGCCAGACTCACCAAGAGACCCAGTACTTC
- | TRBJ2-2 | TRBV19 | - | CASSIILAGELFF | TGTGCCAGTAGTATTATCCTCGCCGGGGAGCTGTTTTTT
- | TRBJ1-2 | TRBV28 | - | CASSLGPNYGYTF | TGTGCCAGCAGTTTAGGGCCAAACTATGGCTACACCTTC
TRBD2 | TRBJ2-2 | TRBV3-1/TRBV3-2 | - | CASSRFSGRNTGELFF | TGTGCCAGCAGCCGGTTTAGCGGGAGGAACACCGGGGAGCTGTTTTTT
- | TRBJ2-5 | TRBV19 | once | CASSIQLAQETQYF | TGTGCCAGTAGTATTCAACTAGCTCAAGAGACCCAGTACTTC
- | TRBJ1-1 | TRBV7-2 | - | CASSLDWAAANTEAFF | TGTGCCAGCAGCTTAGACTGGGCAGCAGCGAACACTGAAGCTTTCTTT
- | TRBJ2-7 | TRBV30 | - | CAWTGEFYEQYF | TGTGCCTGGACGGGAGAATTCTACGAGCAGTACTTC
TRBD1 | TRBJ1-1 | TRBV6-5 | - | CASSPRQGRTEAFF | TGTGCCAGCAGCCCCCGACAGGGGAGGACTGAAGCTTTCTTT